This T cell receptor beta chain was found in a study of beta chain features in type 1 diabetes. Across the study: Patients did not differ from healthy donors in age, gender or cell yield. Study results and caveats: Shorter templates might be favored by PCR, and equally so in patients and in controls. Moderate but significant shortening of TCRB CDR3s was recorded in all four CD4+ subsets from Type 1 diabetes patients. Whether HLA type affects TCRB rearrangement stayed undetermined in the present work.

The whole isolated RNA underwent reverse transcription, so sequencing captured expressed TCRB transcripts. Data came from immunoSEQ multiplex PCR; TCRdb stores just in-frame clones and leaves some out. Of a few hundred thousand clones in the sample, over 9% were seen once. This clone was detected ten times or more. The antigen is unknown. There are 13 residues in the CDR3. Germline assignment: CDR1 PRHDT and CDR2 FYEKMQ (reference sequence). The V and J ends lost 5 bases and 7 bases respectively, with 15 bases between them. The chain carries TRBV13 and TRBJ2-7, with D possibly TRBD2 on 5 matching bases. The sequence was collected from a man aged 25 to 40 with type 1 diabetes. Sequencing was performed on central memory CD4+ T cells from blood. CDR3: CASSREGLGEQYF. DNA of the CDR3: TGTGCCAGCAGCAGAGAGGGTCTGGGAGAGCAGTACTTC.